The source of this T cell receptor (beta chain) is a study of T cell changes during pregnancy in multiple sclerosis. The method was immunoSEQ multiplex PCR; TCRdb's version includes in-frame clones alone and lacks a portion of them. The sample consists of about 87,000 clones, around 95% of them appearing once. Germline CDR1 SQVTM, CDR2 ANQGSEA. V was pared by 7 bases and J by 3 bases, with 6 bases of the junction left unmatched. The CDR3 totals 13 residues. The material was peripheral blood, obtained in the third trimester of pregnancy. This clonotype originated in a female donor in good health, enrolled as a control in a pregnancy study. The rearrangement uses TRBV29-1 and TRBJ2-3, with 8 bases that match TRBD2. CDR3 sequence (DNA): TGCAGCGGAGCGGGAGTCTCGACAGATACGCAGTATTTT. Translating it yields CSGAGVSTDTQYF.